This T cell receptor beta chain derives from a study of Graves' ophthalmopathy and Graves' hyperthyroidism. The table lists this clonotype with many counts. Its specificity is not known. Germline-derived CDR1 and CDR2 are SGHTS and YDEGEE. The V and J ends lost 6 bases and 0 bases respectively, with 18 bases between them. The CDR3 covers 16 residues. Amplification from RNA transcripts yielded the TCR beta CDR3 regions. The library came from an HTBI-primed first-round RT-PCR and a second-round multiplex PCR. Each CDR3 protein gets one entry after TCRdb re-called the multiplex PCR reads with MiXCR. Of 450,000 to 600,000 distinct CDR3 sequences in the sample, 39% were seen once. Exclusion applied to patients with other autoimmune diseases, uncontrolled infections, pregnancy or lactation. Study-level findings and limits: In predicting ophthalmopathy progression, the model reached 70.59% sensitivity and under 85% specificity.

The J gene is TRBJ1-2, the V gene TRBV5-8, with TRBD1 as a possible D gene (6 bases). The sample was peripheral blood or thyroid tissue (not recorded which). The receptor's source is an adult man with Graves' hyperthyroidism. CDR3 nucleotide sequence: TGTGCCAGCACCTACGGAGGGGGGGGTGCTAACTATGGCTACACCTTC. Protein product: CASTYGGGGANYGYTF.